This T cell receptor beta chain came from a study of cytomegalovirus exposure and HLA in healthy donors. Study-level points and caveats: Rare sequences made up most TCRs, while some public TCRs were found in many donors. In a later analysis, specific HLA alleles were associated with approximately 17,000 TCR beta sequences at a 0.05 false discovery rate. Presence/absence analyses assumed roughly uniform sequencing depth across donors.

PCR involved 60 Vbeta and 13 Jbeta primers. In the original processing: There were about 86 million unique TCR beta chains by a later count, and 8.5 million to 14 million of them were shared. Sequencing used immunoSEQ multiplex PCR; TCRdb keeps in-frame clones, though not all of them. The D gene and trimming were derived from the DNA, and the V and J assignments and clone size from that table. The table includes 210,000 or so clones, around 83% detected once. The CDR3 contains 16 residues. The V gene's germline CDR1 is MNHEY and CDR2 SMNVEV (reference sequence). Trimming cost V 0 bases and J 0 bases; bases outside gene matches: 5. As to this clone: The antigen is undetermined.

Sequences were obtained from PBMCs. The chain recombines TRBV27 with TRBJ2-7; the match to TRBD1 covers 7 bases. The source of this sequence is a girl aged 2-10 years in good health and CMV-seronegative. CDR3 protein: CASSLSTGTISYEQYF. The DNA of the CDR3 is TGTGCCAGCAGTTTATCGACAGGGACAATCTCCTACGAGCAGTACTTC.